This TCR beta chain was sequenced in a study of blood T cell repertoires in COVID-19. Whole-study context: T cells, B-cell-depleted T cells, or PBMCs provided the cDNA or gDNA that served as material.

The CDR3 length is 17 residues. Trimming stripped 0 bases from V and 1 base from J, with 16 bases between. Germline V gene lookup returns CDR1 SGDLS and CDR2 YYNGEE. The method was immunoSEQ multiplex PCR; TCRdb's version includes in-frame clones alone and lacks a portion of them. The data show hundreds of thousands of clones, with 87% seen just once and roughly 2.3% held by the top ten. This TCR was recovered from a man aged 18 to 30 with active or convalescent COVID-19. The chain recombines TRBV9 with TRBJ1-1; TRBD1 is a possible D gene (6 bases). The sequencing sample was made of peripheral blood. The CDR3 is CASSVDGRGYSNTEAFF. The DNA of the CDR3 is TGTGCCAGCAGCGTAGATGGCAGGGGATATTCGAACACTGAAGCTTTCTTT.